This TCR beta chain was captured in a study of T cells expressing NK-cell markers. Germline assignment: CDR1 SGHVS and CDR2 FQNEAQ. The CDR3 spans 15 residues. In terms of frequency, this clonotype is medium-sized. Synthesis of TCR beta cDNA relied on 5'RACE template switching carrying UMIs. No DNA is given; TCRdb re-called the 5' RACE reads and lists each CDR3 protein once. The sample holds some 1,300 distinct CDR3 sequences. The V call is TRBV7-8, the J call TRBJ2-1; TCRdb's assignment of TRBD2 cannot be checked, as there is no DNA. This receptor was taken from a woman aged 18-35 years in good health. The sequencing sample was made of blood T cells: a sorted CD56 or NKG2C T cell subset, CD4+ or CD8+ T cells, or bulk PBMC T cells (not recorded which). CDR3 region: CASSLVLAANNEQFF.